Sequencing of this TCR beta chain was carried out in a study of blood T cell repertoires in COVID-19 (dated by TCRdb to 2019 to 2021). Broadly, across the study: The collaborator samples originated in the United States, Italy and Spain and spanned the acute and convalescent phases of COVID-19. The repertoires were released in a freely available public database intended as a resource for research on the immune response to SARS-CoV-2. Samples were obtained from the ongoing ImmuneRACE study (first 160 participants) and from 1,254 subjects provided by 6 global collaborators. Nearly every sample came with metadata listing a de-identified subject ID, COVID-19 status, age in years and sex. The material from the prospective study consisted of cDNA or gDNA derived from T cells, B-cell-depleted T cells, or PBMCs. HLA class I and class II types, where available, came from metadata supplied by the sample provider rather than from assay-based typing. Subjects who had been exposed to COVID-19, were actively infected with it, or had recovered from it provided the deeply sampled blood TCRbeta repertoires that made up the dataset.

Participants in the prospective study were aged roughly 18 to 100 years, lived in some 24 United States geographic areas, and enrolled through a virtual design. In the prospective study, cohorts were assigned on the basis of participant-reported clinical history obtained from a screening survey and a study questionnaire. Exposed participants were defined as having been in contact with someone with a PCR-confirmed or clinician-diagnosed COVID-19 case within 2 weeks of study entry. In the prospective study, whole blood, serum and a nasopharyngeal or oropharyngeal swab were collected from each participant by mobile phlebotomists. Over a 2-month period, participants in the prospective study had the option of providing additional blood draws and questionnaires. Before DNA extraction, blood samples from the prospective study were shipped at room temperature or frozen. The immunoSEQ Assay, a bias-controlled multiplex PCR, was used to amplify TCRbeta CDR3 regions from genomic DNA. The study's own analysis went as follows. The number of nucleated cells in each sample was estimated from the amplification of reference gene primers within the assay. To quantify the absolute abundance of each unique TCRbeta CDR3 rearrangement, sequence reads were collapsed and filtered. For each sample, productive Simpson clonality was calculated as the square root of Simpson's diversity index over productive rearrangements. The immuneACCESS repertoire file appears here via TCRdb, limited to in-frame rearrangements. These files lack a portion of the clones; in checked studies, under half of the deficit traces to unresolved V genes, and the cause of the others is not known. V, J and clone size derive from that table, while D and trimming were established from the DNA sequence. The sample records roughly 230,000 clones, 70% to 90% of which are singletons. The top ten constitute about 6.2% of the sample.

General conclusions and limits of the study: Clinical and demographic metadata were provided uncurated, with the amount varying by source and participant.

The V and J ends are trimmed by 10 bases and 4 bases, leaving 14 bases between them. The CDR3 has 13 amino acids, counting the end cysteine and phenylalanine. The sequence is cut down to CDR3 DNA, 39 bases in frame from base 1. The germline V gene specifies ENHRY as CDR1 and SYGVKD as CDR2. Note on this clone: This clone's antigen is unknown. The record has no base qualities; no much larger clone is one base away.

The sample taken for sequencing was PBMCs or T cells enriched from blood (not recorded which). The chain is encoded by TRBV10-3 joined to TRBJ1-5; no D gene can be assigned with confidence. This TCR came from a woman in her 50s who had been exposed to COVID-19. Read as DNA, the sequence is TGTGCCACAACGCGGGAGTTAAATCAGCCCCAGCATTTT. Translated, this gives CATTRELNQPQHF.